Below are 3 T cell receptor beta chains sequenced from a single sample in a study of regulatory T cells in long-lasting Graves disease. Time point meaning: newly diagnosed GD, antithyroid drugs for less than 3 months. TCR sequences were obtained from RNA taken from PBMCs. For TCR beta, libraries came from iRepertoire HTBI primers and Arm-PCR of CDR3 regions. TCRdb re-called the multiplex PCR reads with MiXCR, one entry per CDR3 protein. The sample has 350,000 to 500,000 distinct CDR3 sequences; about 14% are singletons. The same specimen was also included in a second study, on T cells in Graves' hyperthyroidism and ophthalmopathy.

Sequencing used peripheral blood mononuclear cells (PBMCs), obtained at new diagnosis, from a patient treated with antithyroid drugs. Receptors were obtained from a woman between 50 and 59 years old with Graves disease.

This clonotype was seen repeatedly, ten times or more. The chain employs TRBV3-1 and TRBJ1-6, with D perhaps matching TRBD1 (5 bases). The length of the CDR3 is 15 residues. V was trimmed by 2 bases and J by 9 bases, leaving 14 bases between them. CDR1 is LGHDT, CDR2 YNNKEL, per germline (reference sequence). The CDR3 loop reads CASSQQDPRVSPLHF. In DNA form, the CDR3 reads TGTGCCAGCAGCCAACAAGACCCCAGGGTTTCACCCCTCCACTTT.

This clonotype was detected ten times or more. The chain uses TRBV28 and TRBJ1-1; D is unresolved. The CDR3 spans 14 residues. Germline V lookup: CDR1 MDHEN, CDR2 SYDVKM. V was pared by 10 bases and J by 1 base, with 16 bases between. The CDR3 DNA is TGTGCCAACTCGCCAGGCGGAACGAACACTGAAGCTTTCTTT. It encodes CANSPGGTNTEAFF.

This clonotype was counted ten times or more. V usage is TRBV7-9 and J usage is TRBJ2-2; 10 bases are a match to TRBD1. Trimming cost V 4 bases and J 6 bases; bases outside gene matches: 5. Germline V gene sequence: CDR1 SEHNR, CDR2 FQNEAQ (reference sequence). The CDR3 covers 15 residues. CDR3: CASSSGTGVSGELFF. CDR3 in DNA: TGTGCCAGCAGCTCCGGGACAGGGGTATCCGGGGAGCTGTTTTTT.